This TCR beta chain comes out of a study of blood T cell repertoires in COVID-19. Study information: Acute and convalescent COVID-19 specimens originated in the United States, Italy and Spain. Sources were T cells, B-cell-depleted T cells, or PBMCs; the material itself was cDNA or gDNA.

This clone was observed a handful of times. CDR1 and CDR2 from the germline V gene are MNHEY and SMNVEV (reference sequence). The CDR3 length is 15 residues. The trim removed 5 bases at V and 6 bases at J, leaving 5 bases unmatched. How the authors handled the data: Amplification of reference gene primers was used by the study to estimate nucleated cell counts. Generated by immunoSEQ multiplex PCR, the TCRdb table keeps only in-frame clones and is missing some. V and J calls and clone size are given by that table; D and trimming were obtained from the DNA. The profile covers about 110,000 clones, with about nine tenths appearing a single time and 2.4% taken by the ten largest.

The TCR was taken from a human donor in a cohort sampled during active COVID-19. The sample consisted of peripheral blood. The rearrangement uses TRBV27 and TRBJ2-1; 12 bases fit TRBD2. The CDR3 DNA reads as TGTGCCAGCAGTCTAGCGGGAGGGCCTTCCAATGAGCAGTTCTTC. Translating it yields CASSLAGGPSNEQFF.